The TCR beta chain under discussion was sequenced for a study of graft-versus-host responses after intestinal transplantation. About the study: Uniformly, recipients were administered anti-thymocyte globulin induction with subsequent tacrolimus and steroids for around 3 years.

The protocol was immunoSEQ multiplex PCR, while the TCRdb copy is restricted to in-frame clones and leaves out a portion. Of around 8,000 clones listed, around 31% are singletons. This clone showed up just a few times. Responder cells labeled with CFSE (200,000) were co-plated with irradiated stimulator cells labeled with violet dye (200,000). The sequence derives from a human patient who received an intestinal transplant. The sequencing here drew on alloreactive CD8+ T cells from a mixed lymphocyte reaction culture, taken before intestinal transplant. Subset reported: CFSE-low proliferating T cells sorted from roughly 6-day pre-transplant mixed lymphocyte reaction (GvH or HvG direction).

CDR3: CASSRGHRAQETQYF. CDR3 DNA sequence: TGTGCCAGCAGCAGAGGACACAGGGCCCAAGAGACCCAGTACTTC. The genes are TRBV11-2 and TRBJ2-5; D perhaps matches TRBD1 (6 bases). The CDR3 runs to 15 residues. V was clipped by 5 bases and J by 1 base, with 14 bases between them. Germline V gene sequence: CDR1 SGHAT, CDR2 FQNNGV.